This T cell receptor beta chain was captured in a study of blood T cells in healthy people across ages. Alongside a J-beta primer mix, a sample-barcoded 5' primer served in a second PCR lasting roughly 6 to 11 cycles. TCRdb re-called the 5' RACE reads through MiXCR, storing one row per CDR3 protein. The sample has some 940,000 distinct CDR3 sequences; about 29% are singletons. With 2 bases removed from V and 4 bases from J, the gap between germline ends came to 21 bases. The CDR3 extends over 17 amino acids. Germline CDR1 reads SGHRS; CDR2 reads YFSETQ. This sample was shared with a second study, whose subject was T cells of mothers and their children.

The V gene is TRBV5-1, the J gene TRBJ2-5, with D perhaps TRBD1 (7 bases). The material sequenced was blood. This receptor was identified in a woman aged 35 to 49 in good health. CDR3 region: CASSLVYIQGGRETQYF. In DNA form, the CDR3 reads TGCGCCAGCAGCTTAGTGTATATTCAGGGGGGAAGAGAGACCCAGTACTTC.